This TCR beta chain was found in a study of follicular helper T cells after annual influenza vaccination. The protocol was immunoSEQ multiplex PCR, while the TCRdb copy is restricted to in-frame clones and leaves out a portion. The sample consists of about 10,000 clones, roughly 80% of them appearing once. Time point reported: 2015-2016 season, 7 days after influenza vaccination. The V gene end was trimmed by 3 bases and the J gene end by 12 bases; junction bases not matched to a gene: 9. Germline V CDR1 and CDR2: MGHRA, YSYEKL. The CDR3 contains 15 residues. The receptor was derived from an adult who received the influenza vaccine. Sequencing was performed on CXCR5+ CD38- circulating T follicular helper cells from blood, taken 7 days after influenza vaccination. The subset was: circulating Tfh, non-naive CD4+CXCR5+PD-1+ (ICOS+CD38+ or ICOS-CD38-). V usage is TRBV4-1 and J usage is TRBJ1-4, with TRBD1 identical over 11 bases. The CDR3 protein is CASSHLGQGGEELFF. CDR3 DNA: TGCGCCAGCAGCCATCTGGGACAGGGGGGAGAAGAACTGTTTTTT.